Listed here are 21 T cell receptor beta chains from one sample, sequenced in a study of blood T cell repertoires in COVID-19. Profiled with immunoSEQ multiplex PCR; TCRdb holds only in-frame clones, not every one. The sample carries roughly 410,000 clones, 87% recorded once. Input material: peripheral blood. These receptors all stem from a woman aged 55-75 years with COVID-19, enrolled during active disease.

Notes on this clone: Other DNA variants within this sample encode the same CDR3. This rearrangement joins TRBV5-1 to TRBJ1-2; no clear D. The CDR3 is 12 amino acids. The germline V and J ends were trimmed by 3 bases and 4 bases, with 7 bases remaining between them. CDR1 is SGHRS and CDR2 is YFSETQ in the germline V gene. CDR3 region: CASSYDSYGYTF. CDR3 coding DNA: TGCGCCAGCAGCTACGATAGCTATGGCTACACCTTC. Full variable domain (rest looked up from reference TRBV5-1 and TRBJ1-2): KAGVTQTPRYLIKTRGQQVTLSCSPISGHRSVSWYQQTPGQGLQFLFEYFSETQRNKGNFPGRFSGRQFSNSRSEMNVSTLELGDSALYLCASSYDSYGYTFGSGTRLTVV.

The count of this clone is one. This rearrangement joins TRBV4-1 to TRBJ1-1, with D maybe TRBD1 (6 bases). The CDR3 length is 17 residues. The V gene lost 4 bases and the J gene lost 11 bases, with 29 bases spanning the gap. Germline CDR1 MGHRA, CDR2 YSYEKL. The CDR3 here is CASSPQGGGSISRVAFF. The CDR3 DNA reads as TGCGCCAGCAGCCCCCAGGGTGGGGGCTCGATTTCGAGGGTGGCTTTCTTT.

The chain recombines TRBV10-3 with TRBJ1-5; D call uncertain. Germline V gives CDR1 ENHRY, CDR2 SYGVKD. The V and J ends lost 0 bases and 7 bases respectively, with 7 bases between them. This CDR3 contains 13 residues. Here the CDR3 DNA reads TGTGCCATCAGTGAGTCGACGGGACAGCCCCAGCATTTT. Amino acid sequence: CAISESTGQPQHF.

J is TRBJ1-1 and V is TRBV12-5; 10 bases fit TRBD1. The germline CDR1 and CDR2 sequences are LGHNT and FRNRAP. This CDR3 has 15 residues. Trimming took 10 bases from V and 5 from J; bases not matched to a gene: 13. CDR3 bases: TGTGCTACCTCCCCGGACAGGGGGGTCGGGACTGAAGCTTTCTTT. Protein sequence: CATSPDRGVGTEAFF.

The V call is TRBV7-9, the J call TRBJ1-4, with unresolved D. The germline V gene has CDR1 SEHNR and CDR2 FQNEAQ (reference sequence). This CDR3 is 14 amino acids long. The V end was cut by 4 bases, the J end by 7 bases, with 13 bases between. The DNA of the CDR3 is TGTGCCAGCAGCTCTGACCGGGAAGGTGAAAAACTGTTTTTT. As protein: CASSSDREGEKLFF.

J is TRBJ2-1 and V is TRBV6-1, with TRBD2 as a possible D gene (6 bases). V was pared by 0 bases and J by 7 bases, with 13 bases between. Germline V gene sequence: CDR1 MNHNS, CDR2 SASEGT. The CDR3 length is 15 residues. The CDR3 here is CASSEAVGGWNEQFF. In DNA form, the CDR3 reads TGTGCCAGCAGTGAAGCCGTTGGGGGGTGGAATGAGCAGTTCTTC.

The V call is TRBV4-1, the J call TRBJ2-1; weak D call: TRBD2 (6 bases). The CDR3 consists of 18 residues. Between the trimmed V and J ends, which lost 0 bases and 4 bases, there was a span of 19 bases. Germline lookup yields CDR1 MGHRA and CDR2 YSYEKL. This CDR3 is CASSQEWRGPRAYNEQFF. In DNA form, the CDR3 reads TGCGCCAGCAGCCAAGAATGGAGGGGACCTAGGGCGTACAATGAGCAGTTCTTC.

This clone appeared once. J is TRBJ2-1 and V is TRBV19; 7 positions agree with TRBD2. Germline V CDR1 and CDR2: LNHDA, SQIVND (reference sequence). V shed 1 base and J 4 bases; nucleotides not matched to a gene: 7. The CDR3 is made up of 16 amino acids. CDR3 sequence: CASSIAPGLTYNEQFF. The CDR3 nucleotides are TGTGCCAGTAGTATAGCCCCGGGACTAACATACAATGAGCAGTTCTTC.

The chain uses TRBV10-2 and TRBJ2-7, with 10 bases matching TRBD2. Germline V gives CDR1 WSHSY, CDR2 SAAADI. The CDR3 sequence is 16 residues long. V lost 0 bases to trimming and J lost 4 bases; unmatched junction nucleotides: 6. As DNA, the CDR3 is TGCGCCAGCAGTGAGTCTGGCGTAGCGGGGGGATACGAGCAGTACTTC. Translation gives CASSESGVAGGYEQYF.

The genes are TRBV2 and TRBJ2-7; tentatively, D is TRBD2 (6 bases). There are 14 residues in the CDR3. Germline CDR1 SNHLY, CDR2 FYNNEI. With 7 bases removed from V and 2 bases from J, the gap between germline ends came to 15 bases. The CDR3 here is CASNDRDWAYEQYF. The DNA of the CDR3 is TGTGCCAGCAACGACCGGGACTGGGCCTACGAGCAGTACTTC.

This chain links TRBV6-6 with TRBJ1-2, with TRBD1 matching 9 bases. V trimming: 2 bases; J trimming: 5 bases; junction bases outside the gene matches: 3. CDR3 size: 14 residues. The germline gives CDR1 MNHNY, CDR2 SVGAGI (reference sequence). This CDR3 is CASSYGTGTYGYTF. CDR3 coding DNA: TGTGCCAGCAGTTACGGGACAGGGACGTATGGCTACACCTTC.

A single count supports this clone. This chain links TRBV11-2 with TRBJ1-1; D ambiguous. The CDR3 has 15 amino acids. Trimming cost V 5 bases and J 1 base, with 14 bases left between them. In germline, CDR1 is SGHAT, CDR2 FQNNGV. CDR3 residues: CASSLEGAQNTEAFF. The CDR3 bases are TGTGCCAGCAGCCTCGAAGGAGCCCAGAACACTGAAGCTTTCTTT.

As to this clone: This specimen includes other DNA sequences encoding the same CDR3. V gene TRBV9 combines with J gene TRBJ1-5; D gene ambiguous. With 2 bases removed from V and 2 bases from J, the gap between germline ends came to 5 bases. The V gene's germline CDR1 is SGDLS and CDR2 YYNGEE. The CDR3 contains 13 residues. The chain's CDR3 is CASSVSGNQPQHF. The CDR3 DNA reads as TGTGCCAGCAGCGTCTCAGGCAATCAGCCCCAGCATTTT.

V gene TRBV6-5 combines with J gene TRBJ2-2; 9 nucleotides line up with TRBD1. V lost 10 bases, J lost 1 base, and 4 bases stayed unmatched. This CDR3 region has 14 residues. CDR1 and CDR2 from the germline V gene are MNHEY and SVGAGI. The CDR3 sequence: CATRTGVNTGELFF. CDR3 DNA: TGTGCCACAAGGACAGGGGTGAACACCGGGGAGCTGTTTTTT.

The CDR3 is CASSYGGTGGRGANVLTF. The CDR3 bases are TGTGCCAGCAGTTACGGAGGGACAGGGGGACGTGGGGCCAACGTCCTGACTTTC. The chain is built from TRBV6-2 or TRBV6-3 and TRBJ2-6, with TRBD1 identical over 11 bases. This CDR3 has 18 residues. Germline CDR1 reads MNHEY; CDR2 reads SVGEGT. V shed 2 bases, J shed 3 bases, and the junction held 6 bases outside the gene matches.

The V and J genes are TRBV5-5 and TRBJ1-4; D may be TRBD1 (6 bases). The CDR3 spans 18 residues. Germline CDR1 SGHKS, CDR2 YYEKEE (reference sequence). The V and J ends lost 0 bases and 8 bases respectively, with 23 bases between them. This CDR3 is CASSLGNLGGANREKLFF. The CDR3 DNA is TGTGCCAGCAGCTTGGGCAACCTCGGGGGGGCCAATAGGGAAAAACTGTTTTTT.

This chain links TRBV7-8 with TRBJ2-5, with 10 bases aligning to TRBD2. V lost 0 bases and J lost 1; bases outside the gene matches: 5. Germline CDR1 SGHVS, CDR2 FQNEAQ. This CDR3 contains 17 residues. The CDR3 bases are TGTGCCAGCAGCTTAGCGCTTCCTAGCGGGGGCCAAGAGACCCAGTACTTC. It encodes CASSLALPSGGQETQYF.

This chain joins TRBV19 and TRBJ2-2; tentatively, D is TRBD1 (6 bases). Germline CDR1 and CDR2: LNHDA and SQIVND (reference sequence). The CDR3 length is 14 residues. The ends were cut back, 6 bases at V and 4 bases at J, with 12 bases in the middle. CDR3 in DNA: TGTGCCAGTAGGGTCAGGGGTCCCACCGGGGAGCTGTTTTTT. Protein sequence: CASRVRGPTGELFF.

This rearrangement joins TRBV12-3 or TRBV12-4 to TRBJ2-5; no clear D. Trimming cost V 1 base and J 4 bases, with 7 bases left between them. The CDR3 spans 13 residues. DNA for the CDR3: TGTGCCAGCAGTTTAGGAGCCTCAGAGACCCAGTACTTC. Its protein product is CASSLGASETQYF.

In its sample, this clone was seen once. This chain links TRBV19 with TRBJ1-1, with D unclear. Trimming removed 6 bases from V and 2 bases from J, with 10 bases in between. Germline V gene data show CDR1 as LNHDA and CDR2 as SQIVND (reference sequence). CDR3 size: 13 residues. CDR3 bases: TGTGCCAGTAGCGAGCACCTCAACACTGAAGCTTTCTTT. As protein: CASSEHLNTEAFF.

V is TRBV15 and J is TRBJ2-5; D remains ambiguous. The CDR3 totals 12 residues. Germline V gene lookup returns CDR1 LNHNV and CDR2 YYDKDF (reference sequence). The germline V and J ends were trimmed by 4 bases and 5 bases, with 8 bases remaining between them. CDR3 in DNA: TGTGCCACCAGCACCTCTCGGGAGACCCAGTACTTC. It codes for CATSTSRETQYF.